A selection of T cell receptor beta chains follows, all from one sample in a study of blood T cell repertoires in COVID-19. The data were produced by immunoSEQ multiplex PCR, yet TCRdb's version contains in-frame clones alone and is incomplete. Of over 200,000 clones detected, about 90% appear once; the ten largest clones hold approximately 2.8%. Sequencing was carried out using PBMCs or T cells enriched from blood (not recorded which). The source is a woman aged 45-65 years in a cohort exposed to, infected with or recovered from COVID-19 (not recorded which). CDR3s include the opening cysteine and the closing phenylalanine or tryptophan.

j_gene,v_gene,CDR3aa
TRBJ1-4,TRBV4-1,CASSQRTGTGGEKLFF
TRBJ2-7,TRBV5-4,CASSLTGVQDEQYF
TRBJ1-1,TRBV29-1,CSVAGVRGRNTEAFF
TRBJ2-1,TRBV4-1,CASAWTGNNEQFF
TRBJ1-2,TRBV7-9,CASSLFGQGLGYTF
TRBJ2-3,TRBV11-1,CASSFMGRGPDTQYF
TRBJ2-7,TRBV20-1,CSNRGPYEQYF
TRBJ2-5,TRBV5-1,CASSLVGRGPQETQYF
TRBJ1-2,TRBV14,CASSQAGSGSNYGYTF
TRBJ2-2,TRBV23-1,CASSLFHFGRGETGELFF
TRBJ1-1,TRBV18,CASSPGQGQGDTEAFF
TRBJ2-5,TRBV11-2,CASSDKLAGVETQYF
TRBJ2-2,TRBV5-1,CASSKPGLAGGPSTGELFF
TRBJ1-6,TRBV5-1,CASRSRQNDNSPLHF
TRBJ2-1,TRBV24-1,CATSKTQNHDYNEQFF
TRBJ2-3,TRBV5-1,CASSLSLAGGADTQYF
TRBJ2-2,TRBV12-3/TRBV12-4,CASRTGWSGELFF
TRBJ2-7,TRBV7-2,CASSLTGISYEQYF
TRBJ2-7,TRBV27,CASRTISGTGRGEQYF
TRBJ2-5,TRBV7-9,CASSLARGLVTRETQYF
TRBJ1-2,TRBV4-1,CASSQEVGGRSSYTF
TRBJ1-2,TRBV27,CASSTRQGDGYTF